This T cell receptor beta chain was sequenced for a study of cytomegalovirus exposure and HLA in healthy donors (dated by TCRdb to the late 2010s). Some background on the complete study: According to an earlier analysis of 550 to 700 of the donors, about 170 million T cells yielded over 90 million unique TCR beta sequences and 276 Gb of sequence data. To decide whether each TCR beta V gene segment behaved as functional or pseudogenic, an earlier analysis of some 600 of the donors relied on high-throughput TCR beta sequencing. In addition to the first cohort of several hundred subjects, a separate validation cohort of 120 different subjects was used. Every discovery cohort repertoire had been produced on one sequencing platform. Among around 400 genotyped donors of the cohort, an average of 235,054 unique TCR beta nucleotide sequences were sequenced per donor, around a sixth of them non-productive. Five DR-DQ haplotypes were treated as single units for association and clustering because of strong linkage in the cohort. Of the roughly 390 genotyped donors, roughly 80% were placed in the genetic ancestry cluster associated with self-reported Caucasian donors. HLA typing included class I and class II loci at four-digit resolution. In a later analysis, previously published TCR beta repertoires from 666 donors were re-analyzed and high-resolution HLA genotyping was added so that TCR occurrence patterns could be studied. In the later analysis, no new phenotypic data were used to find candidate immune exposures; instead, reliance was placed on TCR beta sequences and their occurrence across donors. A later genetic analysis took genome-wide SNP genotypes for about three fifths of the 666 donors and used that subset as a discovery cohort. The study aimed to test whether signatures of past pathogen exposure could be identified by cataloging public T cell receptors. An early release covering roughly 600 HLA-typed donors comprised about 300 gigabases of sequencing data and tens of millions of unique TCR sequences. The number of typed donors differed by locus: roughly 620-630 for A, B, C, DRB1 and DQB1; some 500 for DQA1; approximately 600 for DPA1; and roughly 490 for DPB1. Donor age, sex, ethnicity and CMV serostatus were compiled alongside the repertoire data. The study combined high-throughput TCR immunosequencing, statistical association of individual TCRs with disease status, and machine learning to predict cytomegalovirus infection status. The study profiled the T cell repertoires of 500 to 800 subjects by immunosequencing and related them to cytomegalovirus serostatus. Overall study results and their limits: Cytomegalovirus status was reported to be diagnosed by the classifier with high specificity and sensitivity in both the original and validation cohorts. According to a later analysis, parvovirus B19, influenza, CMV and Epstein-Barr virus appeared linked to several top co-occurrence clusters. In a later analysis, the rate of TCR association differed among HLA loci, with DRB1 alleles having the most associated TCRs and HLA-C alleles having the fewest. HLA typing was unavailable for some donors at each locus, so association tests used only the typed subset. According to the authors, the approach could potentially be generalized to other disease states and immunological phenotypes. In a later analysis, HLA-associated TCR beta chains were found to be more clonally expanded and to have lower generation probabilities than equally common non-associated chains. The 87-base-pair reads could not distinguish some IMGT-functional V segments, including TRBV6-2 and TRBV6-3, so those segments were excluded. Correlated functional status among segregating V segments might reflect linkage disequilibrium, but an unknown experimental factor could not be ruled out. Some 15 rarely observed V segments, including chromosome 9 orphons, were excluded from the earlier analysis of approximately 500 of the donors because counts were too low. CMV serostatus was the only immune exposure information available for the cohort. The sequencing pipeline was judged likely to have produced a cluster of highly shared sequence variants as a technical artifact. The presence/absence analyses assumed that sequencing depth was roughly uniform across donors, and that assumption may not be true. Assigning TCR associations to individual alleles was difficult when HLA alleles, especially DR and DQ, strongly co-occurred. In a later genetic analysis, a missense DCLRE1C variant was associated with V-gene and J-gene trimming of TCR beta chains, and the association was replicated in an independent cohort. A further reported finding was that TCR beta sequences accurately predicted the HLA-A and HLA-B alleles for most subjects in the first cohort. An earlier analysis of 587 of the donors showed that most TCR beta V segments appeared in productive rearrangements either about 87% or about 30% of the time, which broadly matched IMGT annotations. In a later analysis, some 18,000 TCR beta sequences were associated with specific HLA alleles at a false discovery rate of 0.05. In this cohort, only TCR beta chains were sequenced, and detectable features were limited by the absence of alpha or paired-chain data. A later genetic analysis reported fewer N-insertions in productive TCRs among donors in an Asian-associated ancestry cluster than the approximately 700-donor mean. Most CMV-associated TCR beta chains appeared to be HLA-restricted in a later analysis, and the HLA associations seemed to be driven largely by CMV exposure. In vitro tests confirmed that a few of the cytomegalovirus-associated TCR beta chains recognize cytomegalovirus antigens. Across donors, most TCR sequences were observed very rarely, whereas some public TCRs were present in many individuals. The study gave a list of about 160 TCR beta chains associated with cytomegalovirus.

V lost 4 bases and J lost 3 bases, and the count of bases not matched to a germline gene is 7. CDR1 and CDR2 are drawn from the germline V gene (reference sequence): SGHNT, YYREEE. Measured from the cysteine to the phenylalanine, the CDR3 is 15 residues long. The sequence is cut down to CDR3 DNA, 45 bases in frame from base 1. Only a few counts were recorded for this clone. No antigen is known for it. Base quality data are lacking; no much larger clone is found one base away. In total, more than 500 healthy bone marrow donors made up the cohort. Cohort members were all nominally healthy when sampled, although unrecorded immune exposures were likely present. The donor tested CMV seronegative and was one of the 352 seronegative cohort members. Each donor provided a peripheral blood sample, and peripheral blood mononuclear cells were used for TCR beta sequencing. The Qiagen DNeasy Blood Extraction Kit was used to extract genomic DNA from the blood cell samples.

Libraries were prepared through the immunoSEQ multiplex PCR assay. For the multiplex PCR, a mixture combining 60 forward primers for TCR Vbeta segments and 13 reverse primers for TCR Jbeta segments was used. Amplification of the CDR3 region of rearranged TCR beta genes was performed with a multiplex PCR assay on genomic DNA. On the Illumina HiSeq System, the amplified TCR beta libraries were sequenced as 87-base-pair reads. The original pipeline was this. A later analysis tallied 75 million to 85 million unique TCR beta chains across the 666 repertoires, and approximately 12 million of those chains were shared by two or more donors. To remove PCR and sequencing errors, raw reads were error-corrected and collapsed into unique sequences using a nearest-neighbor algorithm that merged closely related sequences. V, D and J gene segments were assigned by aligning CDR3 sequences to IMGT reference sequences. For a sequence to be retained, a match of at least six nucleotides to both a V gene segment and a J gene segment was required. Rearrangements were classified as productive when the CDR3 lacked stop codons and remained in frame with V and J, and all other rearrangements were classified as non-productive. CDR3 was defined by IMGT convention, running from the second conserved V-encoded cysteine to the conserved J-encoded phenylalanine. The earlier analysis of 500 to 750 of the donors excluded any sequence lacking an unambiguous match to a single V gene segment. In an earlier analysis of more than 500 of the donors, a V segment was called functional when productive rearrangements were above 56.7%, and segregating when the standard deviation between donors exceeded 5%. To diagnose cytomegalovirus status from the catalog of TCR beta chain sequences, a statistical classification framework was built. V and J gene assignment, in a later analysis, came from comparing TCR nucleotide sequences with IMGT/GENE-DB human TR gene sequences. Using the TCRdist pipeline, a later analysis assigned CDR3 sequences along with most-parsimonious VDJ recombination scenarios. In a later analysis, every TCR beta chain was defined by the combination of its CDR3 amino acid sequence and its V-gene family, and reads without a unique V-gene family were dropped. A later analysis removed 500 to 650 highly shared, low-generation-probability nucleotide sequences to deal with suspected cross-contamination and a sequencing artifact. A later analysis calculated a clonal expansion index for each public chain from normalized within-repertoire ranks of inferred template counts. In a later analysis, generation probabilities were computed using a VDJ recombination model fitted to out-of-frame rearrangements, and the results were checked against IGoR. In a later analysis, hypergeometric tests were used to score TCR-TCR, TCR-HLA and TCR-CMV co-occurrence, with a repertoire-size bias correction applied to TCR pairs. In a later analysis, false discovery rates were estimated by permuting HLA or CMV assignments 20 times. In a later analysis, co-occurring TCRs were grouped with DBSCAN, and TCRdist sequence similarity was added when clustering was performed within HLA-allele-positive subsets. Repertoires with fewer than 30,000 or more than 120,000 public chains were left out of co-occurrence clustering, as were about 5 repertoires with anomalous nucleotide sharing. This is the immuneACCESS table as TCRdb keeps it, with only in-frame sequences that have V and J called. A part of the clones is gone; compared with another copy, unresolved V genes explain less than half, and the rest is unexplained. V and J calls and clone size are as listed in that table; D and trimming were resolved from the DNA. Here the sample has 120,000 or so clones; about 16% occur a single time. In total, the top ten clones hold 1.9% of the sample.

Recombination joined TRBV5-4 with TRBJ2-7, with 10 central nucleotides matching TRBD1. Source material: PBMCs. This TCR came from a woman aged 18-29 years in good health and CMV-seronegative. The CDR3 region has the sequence CASSDRDRGLYEQYF. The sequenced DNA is TGTGCCAGCAGCGACCGGGACAGGGGACTCTACGAGCAGTACTTC.